The present T cell receptor beta chain was sequenced within a study of regulatory T cells in long-lasting Graves disease. Study context: Positive TSH receptor antibodies alongside over 5 years of antithyroid drugs were what marked Graves' disease as persistent.

About this clonotype itself: A much larger clone lies one base from this, so it may be a read error.

Time point: persistent/refractory GD, antithyroid drugs over 5 years with positive TRAb. The TCR library was made from RNA that had been extracted from PBMCs in TRIzol. Researchers made TCR beta libraries by using iRepertoire HTBI primers and running Arm-PCR on CDR3 regions. Per the original methods: The samples included around 65 TRBV and 14 to 15 TRBJ segments. Each CDR3 protein gets one entry after TCRdb re-called the multiplex PCR reads with MiXCR. The authors' filters were not applied to this entry. The sample consists of 700,000 or so distinct CDR3 sequences, 30% of them appearing once. The V end lost 1 base, the J end lost 1 base, and 2 bases lay between the germline ends. CDR3 length: 12 residues. Germline V gene data show CDR1 as MGHDK and CDR2 as SYGVNS.

This rearrangement joins TRBV25-1 to TRBJ2-7; no firm D call. The TCR comes from a female donor with Graves disease. The material was peripheral blood mononuclear cells (PBMCs), obtained when the disease was refractory, from a patient treated with antithyroid drugs. DNA for the CDR3: TGTGCCAGCAGTGAATGGTCCTACGAGCAGTACTTC. Translating it yields CASSEWSYEQYF.